The 28 T cell receptor beta chains below were found in one sample sequenced in a study of technical replicates of blood from a few donors. The assay was immunoSEQ multiplex PCR, and TCRdb's table has in-frame clones only and misses some. This table has 85,000 to 100,000 clones, approximately 95% appearing once. The sequencing sample was made of T cells isolated from PBMCs. The receptors come from a human donor in good health.

The V call is TRBV9, the J call TRBJ2-7; D is unclear. The CDR3 loop spans 12 amino acids. V lost 1 base and J 4 bases, leaving 6 bases between the germline ends. CDR1 is SGDLS, CDR2 YYNGEE, per germline. CDR3 in amino acids: CASSVSEYEQYF. CDR3 DNA: TGTGCCAGCAGCGTATCTGAGTACGAGCAGTACTTC. Complete variable domain (other parts from reference TRBV9 and TRBJ2-7): DSGVTQTPKHLITATGQRVTLRCSPRSGDLSVYWYQQSLDQGLQFLIQYYNGEERAKGNILERFSAQQFPDLHSELNLSSLELGDSALYFCASSVSEYEQYFGPGTRLTVT.

J is TRBJ2-7 and V is TRBV5-6; 8 bases match TRBD2. The junction had 3 bases not matched to a gene; V was cut back by 0 bases and J by 4 bases. The germline gives CDR1 SGHDT, CDR2 YYEEEE. There are 14 residues in the CDR3. CDR3 residues: CASSLVSGGYEQYF. The CDR3 nucleotides are TGTGCCAGCAGCTTGGTGTCGGGGGGGTACGAGCAGTACTTC.

V and J are TRBV27 and TRBJ2-7, with D possibly being TRBD2 (6 bases). Trimming stripped 4 bases from V and 4 bases from J, with 8 bases between. The CDR3 runs 12 residues. Germline values: CDR1 MNHEY, CDR2 SMNVEV (reference sequence). The chain's CDR3 is CASSSDYYEQYF. In DNA, the CDR3 is TGTGCCAGCAGTTCGGACTATTACGAGCAGTACTTC.

This clone was detected only once. The chain recombines TRBV2 with TRBJ2-1, with D perhaps TRBD2 (5 bases). Trimming took 6 bases from V and 8 from J, leaving 26 bases between them. The CDR3 extends over 17 amino acids. Germline V lookup: CDR1 SNHLY, CDR2 FYNNEI. CDR3 residues: CASRKWSSQITRDEQFF. Here the CDR3 DNA reads TGTGCCAGCAGGAAGTGGTCCAGTCAGATTACTAGGGATGAGCAGTTCTTC.

The chain recombines TRBV29-1 with TRBJ1-3; D is unclear. The V end lost 0 bases, the J end lost 4 bases, and 13 bases lay between the germline ends. Germline loops: CDR1 SQVTM, CDR2 ANQGSEA. CDR3 size: 15 residues. The CDR3 sequence is CSVEDWASSGNTIYF. CDR3 DNA: TGCAGCGTTGAAGATTGGGCCAGTTCGGGAAACACCATATATTTT.

This chain links TRBV19 with TRBJ1-1, with 7 nucleotides matching TRBD1. The CDR3 totals 16 residues. The germline gives CDR1 LNHDA, CDR2 SQIVND (reference sequence). V was clipped by 7 bases and J by 10 bases; unmatched bases: 21. This CDR3 is CASTPSPGQWSVGAFF. The CDR3 nucleotides read TGTGCCAGTACCCCCTCCCCGGGACAGTGGTCGGTCGGAGCTTTCTTT.

This clone was detected once. This CDR3 reads CASSPRTSGRRGEQFF. In DNA form, the CDR3 reads TGTGCCAGCAGCCCCAGGACTAGCGGGAGAAGGGGGGAGCAGTTCTTC. V and J are TRBV11-2 and TRBJ2-1; 13 bases are shared with TRBD2. The CDR3 spans 16 residues. Trimming at V came to 5 bases and at J to 10 bases, leaving 11 bases not matched to a gene. CDR1 and CDR2 from the germline V gene are SGHAT and FQNNGV. The variable domain in full, completed from reference TRBV11-2 and TRBJ2-1, reads EAGVAQSPRYKIIEKRQSVAFWCNPISGHATLYWYQQILGQGPKLLIQFQNNGVVDDSQLPKDRFSAERLKGVDSTLKIQPAKLEDSAVYLCASSPRTSGRRGEQFFGPGTRLTVL.

The chain joins TRBV2 to TRBJ2-4, with D possibly TRBD2 on 6 matching bases. The germline V and J ends were trimmed by 10 bases and 2 bases, with 18 bases remaining between them. The CDR3 loop spans 15 amino acids. Per the germline V gene, CDR1 is SNHLY and CDR2 is FYNNEI. The CDR3: CATETGLPSKNIQYF. CDR3 sequence (DNA): TGTGCCACGGAGACGGGACTCCCTTCCAAAAACATTCAGTACTTC.

The chain uses TRBV6-5 and TRBJ2-5; 9 positions agree with TRBD1. Germline CDR1 MNHEY, CDR2 SVGAGI. J lost 5 bases, V lost 5 bases, and 3 bases had no gene match. The CDR3 covers 13 residues. The CDR3 loop is CASSRDRGETQYF. DNA for the CDR3: TGTGCCAGCAGTAGAGACAGGGGGGAGACCCAGTACTTC.

CDR3: CASSRPGTSSYEQYF. The CDR3 nucleotides read TGCGCCAGCAGTCGGCCAGGTACCAGCTCCTACGAGCAGTACTTC. The chain uses TRBV4-1 and TRBJ2-7; no definite D call. Germline loops: CDR1 MGHRA, CDR2 YSYEKL. Trimming stripped 6 bases from V and 0 bases from J, with 15 bases between. The CDR3 length is 15 residues.

The rearrangement uses TRBV5-1 and TRBJ2-1; D is possibly TRBD2 (6 bases). From germline, CDR1 is SGHRS and CDR2 YFSETQ. This CDR3 comprises 13 residues. Trimming left V 3 bases short and J 8 bases short, with 12 bases between. The CDR3 coding sequence is TGCGCCAGCAGCTCATCTAGCGCCCATGAGCAGTTCTTC. Protein product: CASSSSSAHEQFF.

The V gene is TRBV30, the J gene TRBJ1-6; tentatively, D is TRBD1 (6 bases). Germline CDR1 GTSNPN, CDR2 SVGIG (reference sequence). Trimming removed 0 bases from V and 7 bases from J, with 13 bases in between. The CDR3 totals 15 residues. The CDR3 sequence: CAWSVRGVTNSPLHF. The CDR3 coding sequence is TGTGCCTGGAGTGTCAGGGGCGTTACGAATTCACCCCTCCACTTT.

This chain connects TRBV4-2 to TRBJ1-2, with D hard to call. V was clipped by 0 bases and J by 7 bases, with 18 bases between them. There are 16 residues in the CDR3. CDR1 and CDR2 from the germline V gene are LGHNA and YNFKEQ. CDR3 residues: CASSQDLDRKGSGYTF. The CDR3 DNA follows: TGTGCCAGCAGCCAAGATCTGGATAGAAAAGGGAGTGGCTACACCTTC.

The chain employs TRBV30 and TRBJ2-1, with TRBD2 identical over 11 bases. The CDR3 has 13 amino acids. J gave up 9 bases and V 3 bases, and 4 bases lay outside the gene matches. Germline V CDR1 and CDR2: GTSNPN, SVGIG (reference sequence). CDR3 sequence: CAWRVAGGREQFF. The CDR3 coding sequence is TGTGCCTGGAGAGTAGCGGGGGGGCGTGAGCAGTTCTTC.

This rearrangement joins TRBV7-9 to TRBJ1-6; TRBD1 might be the D (5 bases). V dropped 3 bases and J dropped 9 bases, with 9 bases sitting between them. Germline CDR1 is SEHNR and CDR2 is FQNEAQ (reference sequence). The CDR3 contains 13 residues. CDR3 sequence: CASSLGLTSPLHF. The CDR3 region has the DNA TGTGCCAGCAGCTTGGGACTGACTTCACCCCTCCACTTT.

The chain carries TRBV5-6 and TRBJ1-2, with TRBD1 as a possible D gene (5 bases). The CDR3 consists of 12 residues. V was cut by 1 base and J by 6 bases, with 7 bases left in between. Germline lookup yields CDR1 SGHDT and CDR2 YYEEEE. The CDR3 loop is CASSLRGDGYTF. The CDR3 region has the DNA TGTGCCAGCAGCTTGCGGGGGGATGGCTACACCTTC. Combining the CDR3 with reference TRBV5-6 and TRBJ1-2 gives the whole variable domain DAGVTQSPTHLIKTRGQQVTLRCSPKSGHDTVSWYQQALGQGPQFIFQYYEEEERQRGNFPDRFSGHQFPNYSSELNVNALLLGDSALYLCASSLRGDGYTFGSGTRLTVV.

The chain links TRBV15 to TRBJ2-3; 10 nucleotides line up with TRBD2. Germline CDR1 reads LNHNV; CDR2 reads YYDKDF (reference sequence). Unmatched junction bases numbered 9, after V lost 2 bases and J lost 4 bases. This CDR3 has 17 residues. CDR3 coding DNA: TGTGCCACCAGCAGACACGGACTAGCGGACGTAGCAGATACGCAGTATTTT. It codes for CATSRHGLADVADTQYF.

This clone was seen only once. This sequence joins TRBV5-1 and TRBJ1-4, with a possible D match to TRBD1 (5 bases). The V gene lost 4 bases and the J gene lost 4 bases, with 11 bases spanning the gap. Per the germline V gene, CDR1 is SGHRS and CDR2 is YFSETQ. This CDR3 is 14 amino acids long. CDR3 DNA sequence: TGCGCCAGCAGCGGAGGGACGCATAATGAAAAACTGTTTTTT. It codes for CASSGGTHNEKLFF.

The gene calls are TRBV14 and TRBJ2-7; D unresolved. CDR1 is SGHDN, CDR2 FVKESK, per germline. Between the trimmed V and J ends, which lost 4 bases and 3 bases, there was a span of 10 bases. There are 13 residues in the CDR3. CDR3 sequence: CASSRSAFYEQYF. Here the CDR3 DNA reads TGTGCCAGCAGCCGCAGCGCTTTCTACGAGCAGTACTTC.

The rearrangement uses TRBV29-1 and TRBJ2-1, with unresolved D. V was pared by 4 bases and J by 0 bases, with 7 bases between. The CDR3 extends over 13 amino acids. The V gene's germline CDR1 is SQVTM and CDR2 ANQGSEA. Written as DNA, the CDR3 is TGCAGCGTTGTGGCCCTCTCCTACAATGAGCAGTTCTTC. Its protein is CSVVALSYNEQFF.

The rearrangement uses TRBV5-5 and TRBJ2-1; TRBD2 agrees at 11 bases. The germline V gene has CDR1 SGHKS and CDR2 YYEKEE (reference sequence). V shed 3 bases and J 9 bases; nucleotides not matched to a gene: 5. The CDR3 is 14 residues long. The CDR3 bases are TGTGCCAGCAGCTCCCAAACTAGCGGGAGTGAGCAGTTCTTC. This encodes CASSSQTSGSEQFF.

The count of this clone is one. The gene calls are TRBV2 and TRBJ2-5; 12 bases fit TRBD1. CDR1 is SNHLY and CDR2 is FYNNEI in the germline V gene. V lost 6 bases and J lost 13; bases outside the gene matches: 3. The CDR3 length is 11 residues. CDR3 residues: CASRGQGAPYF. The DNA of the CDR3 is TGTGCCAGCAGGGGACAGGGGGCCCCGTACTTC.

This CDR3 reads CASSLVGGGGGYTQYF. The CDR3 coding sequence is TGTGCCAGCAGCTTGGTCGGCGGCGGGGGGGGATATACGCAGTATTTT. The chain joins TRBV5-4 to TRBJ2-3; 9 bases fit TRBD2. The CDR3 loop spans 16 amino acids. V was pared by 0 bases and J by 7 bases, with 9 bases of the junction left unmatched. In germline, CDR1 is SGHNT, CDR2 YYREEE (reference sequence).

This rearrangement joins TRBV4-1 to TRBJ2-3; 7 bases map to TRBD2. This CDR3 is 15 amino acids long. The germline gives CDR1 MGHRA, CDR2 YSYEKL. V gave up 4 bases and J gave up 6 bases; unmatched junction bases: 10. This CDR3 reads CASSRLGGRVDTQYF. CDR3 nucleotides: TGCGCCAGCAGCCGGCTCGGGGGGAGAGTTGATACGCAGTATTTT.

The CDR3 sequence: CASSGGGEYF. The CDR3 DNA sequence: TGTGCCTCCTCGGGCGGGGGAGAGTACTTC. The chain links TRBV30 to TRBJ2-7, with 7 bases lining up with TRBD2. There are 10 residues in the CDR3. Trimming removed 7 bases from V and 11 bases from J; junction bases left unmatched: 8. Germline lookup yields CDR1 GTSNPN and CDR2 SVGIG (reference sequence).

This clone was picked up one time. The V call is TRBV5-4, the J call TRBJ1-1, with D tentatively TRBD1 (5 bases). Germline lookup yields CDR1 SGHNT and CDR2 YYREEE (reference sequence). Trimming stripped 4 bases from V and 1 base from J, with 11 bases between. The CDR3 is 14 residues long. The CDR3 coding sequence is TGTGCCAGCAGCAGGGAAACAGGGAACACTGAAGCTTTCTTT. Protein product: CASSRETGNTEAFF.

V and J are TRBV10-3 and TRBJ1-2; D unclear. V dropped 6 bases and J dropped 7 bases, with 9 bases sitting between them. Germline loops: CDR1 ENHRY, CDR2 SYGVKD. CDR3 length equals 11 residues. The CDR3 coding sequence is TGTGCCATCAGGGGCGCTGGTGGCTACACCTTC. This encodes CAIRGAGGYTF.

The rearrangement uses TRBV10-1 and TRBJ2-3; D is possibly TRBD2 (6 bases). Germline V gene data show CDR1 as WNHNN and CDR2 as SYGVQD (reference sequence). Trimming shortened V by 0 bases and J by 6 bases, and 7 bases separated the two germline ends. The CDR3 is made up of 13 amino acids. The CDR3 DNA is TGCGCCAGCAGTGAGTCAGGAGGGGATACGCAGTATTTT. This sequence encodes CASSESGGDTQYF.